The 8 T cell receptor beta chains given below trace back to one sample, sequenced in a study of lymphopenia after photon versus proton radiotherapy. Sequencing used immunoSEQ multiplex PCR; TCRdb keeps in-frame clones, though not all of them. Of about 12,000 clones in the sample, more than 70% were seen once. Sequenced material: peripheral blood, taken from a patient treated with proton-based radiotherapy. These receptors were obtained from a man in his fifties or sixties with pancreatic cancer.

V is TRBV5-4 and J is TRBJ2-1; 8 bases align to TRBD1. Germline V CDR1 and CDR2: SGHNT, YYREEE (reference sequence). This CDR3 region has 14 residues. Unmatched junction bases numbered 4, after V lost 2 bases and J lost 6 bases. The CDR3 nucleotides read TGTGCCAGCAGCTTCCCGACAGGGGTCAATGAGCAGTTCTTC. Its protein is CASSFPTGVNEQFF.

This clone appeared once. The gene calls are TRBV6-5 and TRBJ2-7; a weak D match, TRBD1 (5 bases). The germline gives CDR1 MNHEY, CDR2 SVGAGI. Trimming cost V 2 bases and J 5 bases, with 7 bases left between them. This CDR3 contains 12 residues. This CDR3 reads CASSYQGDEQYF. In DNA form, the CDR3 reads TGTGCCAGCAGTTACCAAGGGGACGAGCAGTACTTC.

The chain joins TRBV2 to TRBJ2-3; D gene ambiguous. The CDR3 is 12 residues long. Germline CDR1 and CDR2: SNHLY and FYNNEI. Trimming removed 3 bases from V and 6 bases from J, with 7 bases in between. CDR3 residues: CASSEGSDTQYF. The DNA for the CDR3 is TGTGCCAGCAGTGAGGGGTCCGATACGCAGTATTTT.

In its sample, this clone was seen once. The genes are TRBV20-1 and TRBJ2-1, with D unresolved. Trimming cost V 1 base and J 7 bases, with 5 bases left between them. Germline V lookup: CDR1 DFQATT, CDR2 SNEGSKA (reference sequence). The CDR3 has 11 amino acids. CDR3 bases: TGCAGTGCTAGAGGGTGGAATGAGCAGTTCTTC. It is translated as CSARGWNEQFF.

DNA for the CDR3: TGCGCCAGCCGTTCCGGGACAGGGACTGAAAAACTGTTTTTT. This translates into CASRSGTGTEKLFF. The chain is built from TRBV5-1 and TRBJ1-4, with 9 nucleotides matching TRBD1. Germline V gene lookup returns CDR1 SGHRS and CDR2 YFSETQ. Trimming took 7 bases from V and 7 from J; bases not matched to a gene: 8. The CDR3 is made up of 14 amino acids.

In this sample, this clone turned up a few times. The V call is TRBV28, the J call TRBJ2-7; 9 nucleotides agree with TRBD1. The CDR3 covers 15 residues. V trimming: 4 bases; J trimming: 5 bases; junction bases outside the gene matches: 9. CDR1 and CDR2 (germline): MDHEN, SYDVKM. The CDR3 sequence is CASSYTGTGRNEQYF. The DNA for the CDR3 is TGTGCCAGCAGTTATACCGGGACAGGGCGCAACGAGCAGTACTTC.

The J gene is TRBJ1-2, the V gene TRBV18; D is possibly TRBD1 (5 bases). The CDR3 is made up of 12 amino acids. V was shortened by 4 bases and J by 10 bases, with 13 bases between the two germline ends. Germline CDR1 is KGHSH and CDR2 is LQKENI. CDR3 bases: TGTGCCAGCTCACTCCCTTCGGGACCCTACACCTTC. Its protein is CASSLPSGPYTF.

The chain combines TRBV28 with TRBJ1-1; TRBD1 matches at 9 bases. The germline gives CDR1 MDHEN, CDR2 SYDVKM. V trimming: 7 bases; J trimming: 5 bases; junction bases outside the gene matches: 11. CDR3 length equals 15 residues. As DNA, the CDR3 is TGTGCCAGCATCCTAACCCTGACAGGGGGGACTGAAGCTTTCTTT. Translation gives CASILTLTGGTEAFF.